This T cell receptor (beta chain) came from a study of blood T cell repertoires in COVID-19. The CDR3 has 13 amino acids. CDR1 is SGHRS, CDR2 YFSETQ, per germline. V was clipped by 5 bases and J by 4 bases, with 9 bases between them. Produced via immunoSEQ multiplex PCR; TCRdb's table is partial and in-frame only. Of 250,000 to 350,000 clones in the sample, 90% are singletons; the top ten hold 4% to 5.5%. This receptor was obtained from a young woman with acute COVID-19. The rearrangement uses TRBV5-1 and TRBJ2-2, with D unresolved. What was sequenced was PBMCs or T cells enriched from blood (not recorded which). DNA for the CDR3: TGCGCCAGCAGGTGGGCTTTCACCGGGGAGCTGTTTTTT. Residues: CASRWAFTGELFF.